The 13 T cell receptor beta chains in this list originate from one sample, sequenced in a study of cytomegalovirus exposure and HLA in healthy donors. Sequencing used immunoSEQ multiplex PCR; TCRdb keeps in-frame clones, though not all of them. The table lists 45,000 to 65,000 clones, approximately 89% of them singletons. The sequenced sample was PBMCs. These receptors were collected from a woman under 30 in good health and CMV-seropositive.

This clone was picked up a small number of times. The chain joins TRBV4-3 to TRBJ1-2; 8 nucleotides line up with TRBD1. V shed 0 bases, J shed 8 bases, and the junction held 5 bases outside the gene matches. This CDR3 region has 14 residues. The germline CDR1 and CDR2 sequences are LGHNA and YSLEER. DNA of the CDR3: TGCGCCAGCAGCCAAGAGGACAGGGTTTCCGGCTACACCTTC. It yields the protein CASSQEDRVSGYTF.

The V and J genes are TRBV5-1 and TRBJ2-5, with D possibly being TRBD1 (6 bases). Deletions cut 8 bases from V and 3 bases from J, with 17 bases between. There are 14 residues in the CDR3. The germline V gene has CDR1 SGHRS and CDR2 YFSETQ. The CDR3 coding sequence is TGCGCCAGTACCACCGACAGGACCGAAGAGACCCAGTACTTC. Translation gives CASTTDRTEETQYF.

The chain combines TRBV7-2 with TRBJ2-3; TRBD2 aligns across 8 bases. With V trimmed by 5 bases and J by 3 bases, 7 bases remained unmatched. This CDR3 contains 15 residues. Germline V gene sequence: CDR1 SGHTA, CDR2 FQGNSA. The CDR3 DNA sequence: TGTGCCAGCAGCATTCGGGGGGGCCCGACAGATACGCAGTATTTT. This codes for CASSIRGGPTDTQYF. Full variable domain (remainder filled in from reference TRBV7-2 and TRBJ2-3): GAGVSQSPSNKVTEKGKDVELRCDPISGHTALYWYRQSLGQGLEFLIYFQGNSAPDKSGLPSDRFSAERTGGSVSTLTIQRTQQEDSAVYLCASSIRGGPTDTQYFGPGTRLTVL.

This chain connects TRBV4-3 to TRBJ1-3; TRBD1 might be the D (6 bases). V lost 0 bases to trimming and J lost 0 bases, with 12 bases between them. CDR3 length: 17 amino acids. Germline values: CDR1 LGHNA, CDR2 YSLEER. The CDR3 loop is CASSQDSSQGSGNTIYF. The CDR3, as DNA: TGCGCCAGCAGCCAAGACTCTTCACAGGGCTCTGGAAACACCATATATTTT.

CDR3 sequence: CASILLHRLSDSPLHF. Written as DNA, the CDR3 is TGTGCCAGCATCCTCCTCCACAGGTTAAGCGATTCACCCCTCCACTTT. The rearrangement uses TRBV5-6 and TRBJ1-6; TRBD1 might be the D (5 bases). Germline V gene sequence: CDR1 SGHDT, CDR2 YYEEEE. The CDR3 covers 16 residues. Trimming removed 6 bases from V and 8 bases from J, with 21 bases in between.

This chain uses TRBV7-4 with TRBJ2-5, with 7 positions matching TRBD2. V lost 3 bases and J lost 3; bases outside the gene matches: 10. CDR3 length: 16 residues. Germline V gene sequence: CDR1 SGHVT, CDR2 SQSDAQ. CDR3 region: CASSFYAGERKETQYF. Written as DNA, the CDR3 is TGTGCCAGCAGCTTTTATGCGGGGGAACGGAAAGAGACCCAGTACTTC.

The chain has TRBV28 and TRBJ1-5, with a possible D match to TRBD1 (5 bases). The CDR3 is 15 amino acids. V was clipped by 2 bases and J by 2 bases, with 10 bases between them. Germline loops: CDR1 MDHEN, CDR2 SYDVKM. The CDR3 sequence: CASSLRGPRNQPQHF. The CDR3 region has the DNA TGTGCCAGCAGTTTAAGGGGTCCGCGCAATCAGCCCCAGCATTTT.

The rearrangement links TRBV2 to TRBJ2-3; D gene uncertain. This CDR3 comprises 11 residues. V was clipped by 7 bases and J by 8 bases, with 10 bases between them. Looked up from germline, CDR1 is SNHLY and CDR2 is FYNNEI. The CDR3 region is CASTQRVTQYF. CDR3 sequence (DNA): TGTGCCAGCACACAACGGGTTACGCAGTATTTT. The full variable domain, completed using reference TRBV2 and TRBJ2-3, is EPEVTQTPSHQVTQMGQEVILRCVPISNHLYFYWYRQILGQKVEFLVSFYNNEISEKSEIFDDQFSVERPDGSNFTLKIRSTKLEDSAMYFCASTQRVTQYFGPGTRLTVL.

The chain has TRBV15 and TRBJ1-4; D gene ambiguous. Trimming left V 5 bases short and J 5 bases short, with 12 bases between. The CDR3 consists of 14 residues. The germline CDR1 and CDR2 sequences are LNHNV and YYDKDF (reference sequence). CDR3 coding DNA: TGTGCCACCAGCGCCCTGGGCACCAATGAAAAACTGTTTTTT. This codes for CATSALGTNEKLFF.

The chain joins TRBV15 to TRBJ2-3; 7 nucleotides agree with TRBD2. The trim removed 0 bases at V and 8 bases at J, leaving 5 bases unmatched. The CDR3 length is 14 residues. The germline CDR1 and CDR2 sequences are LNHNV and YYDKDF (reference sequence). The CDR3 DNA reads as TGTGCCACCAGCAGAGACCTAGCGGTGGGTACGCAGTATTTT. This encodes CATSRDLAVGTQYF.

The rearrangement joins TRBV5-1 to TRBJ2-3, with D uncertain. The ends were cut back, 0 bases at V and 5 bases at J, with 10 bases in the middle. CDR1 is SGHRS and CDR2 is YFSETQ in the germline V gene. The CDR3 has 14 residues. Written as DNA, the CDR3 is TGCGCCAGCAGCTTGGAAACCAGCGTAGATACGCAGTATTTT. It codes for CASSLETSVDTQYF. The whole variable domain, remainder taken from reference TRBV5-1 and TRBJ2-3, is KAGVTQTPRYLIKTRGQQVTLSCSPISGHRSVSWYQQTPGQGLQFLFEYFSETQRNKGNFPGRFSGRQFSNSRSEMNVSTLELGDSALYLCASSLETSVDTQYFGPGTRLTVL.

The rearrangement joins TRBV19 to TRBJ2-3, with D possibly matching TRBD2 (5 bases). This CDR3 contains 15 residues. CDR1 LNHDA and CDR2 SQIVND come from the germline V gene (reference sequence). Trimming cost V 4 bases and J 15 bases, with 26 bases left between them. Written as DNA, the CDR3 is TGTGCCAGTAGTACCTCACGACTACAGCGGCTTCAGCAATATTTT. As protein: CASSTSRLQRLQQYF. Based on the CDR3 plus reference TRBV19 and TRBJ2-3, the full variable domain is DGGITQSPKYLFRKEGQNVTLSCEQNLNHDAMYWYRQDPGQGLRLIYYSQIVNDFQKGDIAEGYSVSREKKESFPLTVTSAQKNPTAFYLCASSTSRLQRLQQYFGPGTRLTVL.

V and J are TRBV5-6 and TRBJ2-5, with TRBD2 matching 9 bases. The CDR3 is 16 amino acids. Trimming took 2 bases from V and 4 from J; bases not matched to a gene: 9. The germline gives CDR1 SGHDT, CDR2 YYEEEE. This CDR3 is CASSFRAGGQIETQYF. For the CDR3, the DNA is TGTGCCAGCAGCTTTAGGGCGGGGGGGCAGATAGAGACCCAGTACTTC. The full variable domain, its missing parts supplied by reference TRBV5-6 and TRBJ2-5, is DAGVTQSPTHLIKTRGQQVTLRCSPKSGHDTVSWYQQALGQGPQFIFQYYEEEERQRGNFPDRFSGHQFPNYSSELNVNALLLGDSALYLCASSFRAGGQIETQYFGPGTRLLVL.